Listed below are T cell receptor beta chains from one sample, sequenced in a study of technical replicates of blood from a handful of donors. Clones were read by immunoSEQ multiplex PCR, and TCRdb kept only the in-frame ones, dropping some. The sample records roughly 65,000 clones, more than 75% being singletons. Sequencing input: PBMCs. Source of these receptors: a human donor in good health. Some clones in this sample may be carry-over from other donors' samples. CDR3s include the opening cysteine and the closing phenylalanine or tryptophan. The D gene is left open where the match is weak. Some rows mark clone size as missing; the rest say once, few, many or name a class of expanded clone.

clone size	V gene	D gene	J gene	CDR3 DNA	CDR3 protein
.	TRBV7-9	TRBD1	TRBJ2-7	TGTGCCAGCAGCTTAGATCCCAGGGGGTCCGAGCAGTACTTC	CASSLDPRGSEQYF
.	TRBV9	.	TRBJ2-5	TGTGCCAGCAGCGTTGGTACGGTGGGGCAGGAGACCCAGTACTTC	CASSVGTVGQETQYF
.	TRBV7-2	.	TRBJ2-1	TGTGCCAGCAGCCCCAACCGGCACGGGGGCAATGAGCAGTTCTTC	CASSPNRHGGNEQFF
.	TRBV7-2	TRBD2	TRBJ2-3	TGTGCCAGCAGCTTAGCCGTGACTAGCGCGGTAAGAGATACGCAGTATTTT	CASSLAVTSAVRDTQYF
.	TRBV2	.	TRBJ2-7	TGTGCCAGCAGTGAAGTAACAGGGAAGTTACACGAGCAGTACTTC	CASSEVTGKLHEQYF
.	TRBV7-2	.	TRBJ1-5	TGTGCCAGCAGCTCGACAGACGGCGAATCCCAGCATTTT	CASSSTDGESQHF
few	TRBV29-1	.	TRBJ1-1	TGCAGCGGAGGGGGTACGGGCACTGAAGCTTTCTTT	CSGGGTGTEAFF
.	TRBV6-4	TRBD1	TRBJ2-2	TGTGCCAGCAGTGTGGACAGGAAAAGAAACACCGGGGAGCTGTTTTTT	CASSVDRKRNTGELFF
.	TRBV6-5	.	TRBJ2-7	TGTGCCAGCAGTTATGCGGGGCAGCGCTACGAGCAGTACTTC	CASSYAGQRYEQYF
.	TRBV6-5	.	TRBJ1-2	TGTGCCAGCAGAGGAGTTGCCTATGGCTACACCTTC	CASRGVAYGYTF
.	TRBV7-9	TRBD2	TRBJ2-1	TGTGCCAGCAGCCTCACGGGGGGGGACTACAATGAGCAGTTCTTC	CASSLTGGDYNEQFF
.	TRBV9	.	TRBJ2-6	TGTGCCAGCAGCCCAGGGGTAGGTTGGCGCTCTGGGGCCAACGTCCTGACTTTC	CASSPGVGWRSGANVLTF
.	TRBV19	TRBD1	TRBJ2-7	TGTGCCAGTAGTGCCGGACAGGGGAACCACGAGCAGTACTTC	CASSAGQGNHEQYF
.	TRBV6-5	.	TRBJ2-7	TGTGCCAGCAGTTACGCGGATCGGCTCGAGCAGTACTTC	CASSYADRLEQYF
.	TRBV2	TRBD2	TRBJ2-7	TGTGCCAGCCGACTAGCTGCGTCCTACGAGCAGTACTTC	CASRLAASYEQYF
.	TRBV25-1	.	TRBJ2-1	TGTGCCAGCAGTGTGACTGACAATGAGCAGTTCTTC	CASSVTDNEQFF
.	TRBV30	.	TRBJ2-6	TGTGCCTGGAGTGCGGGGGTAGTAAACGTCCTGACTTTC	CAWSAGVVNVLTF
.	TRBV25-1	.	TRBJ2-7	TGTGCCAGCAGTGACAGGGAACTGTACGAGCAGTACTTC	CASSDRELYEQYF
.	TRBV19	TRBD2	TRBJ2-4	TGTGCCAGTAGTGGAGGGACTAGGTCCCCCAAAAACATTCAGTACTTC	CASSGGTRSPKNIQYF
.	TRBV7-2	.	TRBJ2-7	TGTGCCAGCAGCTCCCCGGGACTCAGATTGGGGGAGCAGTACTTC	CASSSPGLRLGEQYF
.	TRBV5-4	.	TRBJ2-3	TGTGCCAGCAGCTTGGTACCGGGGAGCACAGATACGCAGTATTTT	CASSLVPGSTDTQYF
.	TRBV27	.	TRBJ2-3	TGTGCCAGCAGTTTACCACGGGACTCTCCCAGGCGGCAGTATTTT	CASSLPRDSPRRQYF
.	TRBV4-1	.	TRBJ2-7	TGCGCCCCGGTAGACGAGCAGTACTTC	CAPVDEQYF
.	TRBV18	TRBD1	TRBJ1-6	TGTGCCAGCTCACCAATGGGACAGGGGAGGTCACCCCTCCACTTT	CASSPMGQGRSPLHF
.	TRBV9	TRBD2	TRBJ2-1	TGTGCCAGCAGCGTATCCCAGCGGGAGGATTACAATGAGCAGTTCTTC	CASSVSQREDYNEQFF
.	TRBV29-1	.	TRBJ1-1	TGCAGCGTTGAAGACGGTTCGAACACTGAAGCTTTCTTT	CSVEDGSNTEAFF
.	TRBV30	.	TRBJ2-1	TGTGCCTGGAGTGGACTCGAAGAGAACAATGAGCAGTTCTTC	CAWSGLEENNEQFF
few	TRBV7-9	.	TRBJ2-2	TGTGCCAGCAGCCCGCGCATCCTAGGTCTGGTGGAGCTGTTTTTT	CASSPRILGLVELFF
.	TRBV6-6	.	TRBJ1-1	TGTGCCAGCAGTTACCGGACAGCTGAAGCTTTCTTT	CASSYRTAEAFF
.	TRBV5-1	TRBD2	TRBJ2-2	TGCGCCAGCAGCTTGCGAGCGGGAGAGTCCGCCGGGGAGCTGTTTTTT	CASSLRAGESAGELFF
.	TRBV18	TRBD2	TRBJ2-7	TGTGCCAGCTCACTAGGACTAGCGGGCCCCTACGAGCAGTACTTC	CASSLGLAGPYEQYF
.	TRBV25-1	.	TRBJ1-2	TGTGCCAGCAGTGACATTGCGGCAGGGTATGGCTACACCTTC	CASSDIAAGYGYTF
.	TRBV6-5	.	TRBJ1-4	TGTGCCAGTTCGGACGGACAGTGGAATGAAAAACTGTTTTTT	CASSDGQWNEKLFF
.	TRBV2	TRBD2	TRBJ2-4	TGTGCCAGCAGCGTAGCGGGGGGTCTAAAAAACATTCAGTACTTC	CASSVAGGLKNIQYF
few	TRBV7-9	.	TRBJ2-7	TGTGCCAGCAGCTTATCCAATACGGACGAGCAGTACTTC	CASSLSNTDEQYF
.	TRBV7-9	.	TRBJ1-4	TGTGCCAGCAGCTTTGAGATGGGCAGGGGCCCTGCAACTAATGAAAAACTGTTTTTT	CASSFEMGRGPATNEKLFF
.	TRBV4-3	TRBD1	TRBJ1-4	TGCGCCAGCAGGGGGACAGCAACTGAAAAACTGTTTTTT	CASRGTATEKLFF
.	TRBV7-3	.	TRBJ1-1	TGTGCCAGCAGCAGGGCAGGGGAGAACACTGAAGCTTTCTTT	CASSRAGENTEAFF
once	TRBV6-4	TRBD2	TRBJ2-7	TGTGCCAGCAGTGACTCGACTAGCGGGAGGCCGGCCTACGAGCAGTACTTC	CASSDSTSGRPAYEQYF
.	TRBV18	TRBD1	TRBJ2-1	TGTGCCAGCTCACCCTACGGACAGGGGAGGGTCAATGAGCAGTTCTTC	CASSPYGQGRVNEQFF
.	TRBV30	.	TRBJ2-7	TGTGCCTGGAGTGGTAACTACGAGCAGTACTTC	CAWSGNYEQYF
.	TRBV5-3	.	TRBJ1-2	TGTGCCAGAAGCTTGGCGGCAGGCAGTAGAATCTATGGCTACACCTTC	CARSLAAGSRIYGYTF
.	TRBV10-3	.	TRBJ2-1	TGTGCCATCAGTGGAACGAACAGGATGGTAAACAATGAGCAGTTCTTC	CAISGTNRMVNNEQFF
.	TRBV5-1	TRBD1	TRBJ1-1	TGCGCCAGCAGCCACGGGGACAGCCTCACTAACACTGAAGCTTTCTTT	CASSHGDSLTNTEAFF
.	TRBV4-3	.	TRBJ1-2	TGCGCCAGCAGCCAAGCTGGCAGGGTGGGCCGTCTGGGTGGCTACACCTTC	CASSQAGRVGRLGGYTF
.	TRBV29-1	TRBD2	TRBJ2-1	TGCAGCGTTGAAGCCGGGAGGGGAGCCCAAAGTAATGAGCAGTTCTTC	CSVEAGRGAQSNEQFF